These 26 T cell receptor beta chains came from one sample sequenced in a study of chemoradiotherapy in HPV16-positive cancers. Measured with immunoSEQ multiplex PCR; TCRdb has only the in-frame clones, and not every one. The table lists 3,000 to 4,000 clones, about four fifths of them singletons, with about 9.7% in the top ten. Source: tumor tissue, taken from a patient who underwent chemoradiotherapy. Receptors were obtained from a human donor with HPV-associated anogenital cancer.

V is TRBV14 and J is TRBJ2-7, with TRBD2 matching 9 bases. CDR3 length: 14 amino acids. V dropped 5 bases and J dropped 3; count of bases not matched to a gene: 5. The germline V gene encodes CDR1 SGHDN and CDR2 FVKESK. The CDR3: CASSSIAGVYEQYF. The CDR3 DNA follows: TGTGCCAGCAGCTCAATAGCGGGAGTCTACGAGCAGTACTTC.

The rearrangement uses TRBV7-1 and TRBJ2-7, with 10 bases aligning to TRBD1. TRBV7-1 is an ORF, and what it does is uncertain. This CDR3 comprises 16 residues. V lost 4 bases, J lost 0 bases, and 6 bases stayed unmatched. CDR3 coding DNA: TGTGCCAGCAGCTTAGGGGGACAGGGGCTCTCCTACGAGCAGTACTTC. Its translation is CASSLGGQGLSYEQYF.

The chain couples TRBV29-1 to TRBJ1-1; D is perhaps TRBD1 (6 bases). Deletions cut 3 bases from V and 6 bases from J, with 17 bases between. The CDR3 has 14 amino acids. Germline CDR1 SQVTM, CDR2 ANQGSEA. CDR3 in DNA: TGCAGCGTTGAGAGGTCAGGGGCCGGCGCTGAAGCTTTCTTT. Translating it yields CSVERSGAGAEAFF.

The J gene is TRBJ2-1, the V gene TRBV30; the match to TRBD2 covers 14 bases. The CDR3 length is 15 residues. Germline V lookup: CDR1 GTSNPN, CDR2 SVGIG (reference sequence). V was clipped by 2 bases and J by 9 bases; unmatched bases: 6. CDR3 in amino acids: CAWSTGTSGSREQFF. CDR3 in DNA: TGTGCCTGGAGTACCGGGACTAGCGGGAGCCGTGAGCAGTTCTTC.

The chain is built from TRBV11-3 and TRBJ2-1; 11 nucleotides match TRBD2. V dropped 5 bases and J dropped 3; count of bases not matched to a gene: 3. CDR1 SGHNT and CDR2 YENEEA come from the germline V gene. CDR3 size: 15 residues. CDR3 DNA sequence: TGTGCCAGCAGCCCCGGGACTAGCGGCTACAATGAGCAGTTCTTC. Protein: CASSPGTSGYNEQFF.

V usage is TRBV7-9 and J usage is TRBJ2-7, with 9 bases that match TRBD1. Germline V lookup: CDR1 SEHNR, CDR2 FQNEAQ (reference sequence). The length of the CDR3 is 12 residues. Trimming took 5 bases from V and 8 from J; bases not matched to a gene: 4. The CDR3 loop is CASSTGTGQQYF. Here the CDR3 DNA reads TGTGCCAGCAGCACCGGGACAGGGCAGCAGTACTTC.

This clone was found once. The chain has TRBV27 and TRBJ2-1, with 8 positions matching TRBD1. Germline CDR1 MNHEY, CDR2 SMNVEV (reference sequence). CDR3 length: 16 residues. Germline trimming cut 5 bases from V and 5 bases from J; bases unmatched to any gene: 11. CDR3 residues: CASSLIRQGNHNEQFF. CDR3 bases: TGTGCCAGCAGTCTAATTAGACAGGGGAACCACAATGAGCAGTTCTTC.

This chain uses TRBV25-1 with TRBJ2-1; either TRBD1 or TRBD2 may supply D (5 bases each). The germline gives CDR1 MGHDK, CDR2 SYGVNS. This CDR3 spans 14 amino acids. The V end was cut by 10 bases, the J end by 6 bases, with 19 bases between. The CDR3: CATSRSGQLNEQFF. In nucleotides, the CDR3 is TGTGCCACCTCTCGAAGCGGACAACTCAATGAGCAGTTCTTC.

V usage is TRBV7-2 and J usage is TRBJ2-1, with D maybe TRBD2 (6 bases). V dropped 5 bases and J dropped 4 bases, with 15 bases sitting between them. CDR1 is SGHTA and CDR2 is FQGNSA in the germline V gene. This CDR3 region has 15 residues. CDR3: CASSVSSASYNEQFF. CDR3 coding DNA: TGTGCCAGCAGCGTATCTAGCGCCTCGTACAATGAGCAGTTCTTC.

The rearrangement uses TRBV9 and TRBJ2-2, with D perhaps given as TRBD1 or TRBD2 (5 bases each). V was trimmed by 0 bases and J by 0 bases, leaving 9 bases between them. The CDR3 is 16 residues long. Per germline, CDR1 SGDLS and CDR2 YYNGEE. CDR3 loop: CASSVDGTANTGELFF. CDR3 nucleotides: TGTGCCAGCAGCGTAGATGGGACCGCGAACACCGGGGAGCTGTTTTTT.

The chain couples TRBV7-9 to TRBJ2-7; D possibly uses TRBD1 or TRBD2 (5 bases each). V was shortened by 2 bases and J by 10 bases, with 9 bases between the two germline ends. This CDR3 has 11 amino acids. Germline lookup yields CDR1 SEHNR and CDR2 FQNEAQ (reference sequence). The CDR3: CASSLTRDQYF. In DNA, the CDR3 is TGTGCCAGCAGCTTAACCCGGGACCAGTACTTC.

Only a few counts were recorded for this clone. This sequence joins TRBV7-9 and TRBJ1-1; tentatively, D is TRBD1 (6 bases). Trimming took 5 bases from V and 0 from J, leaving 13 bases between them. The CDR3 spans 15 residues. CDR1 and CDR2 from the germline V gene are SEHNR and FQNEAQ (reference sequence). The CDR3 here is CASSVTGQMNTEAFF. The CDR3 coding sequence is TGTGCCAGCAGCGTGACGGGACAAATGAACACTGAAGCTTTCTTT.

The rearrangement links TRBV19 to TRBJ2-7; the match to TRBD1 covers 7 bases. CDR3 length equals 18 residues. Germline CDR1 LNHDA, CDR2 SQIVND (reference sequence). Germline trimming cut 1 base from V and 2 bases from J; bases unmatched to any gene: 14. The DNA for the CDR3 is TGTGCCAGTAGTATAGCTCTCCCGACAGGGTTGGAAACCTACGAGCAGTACTTC. As protein: CASSIALPTGLETYEQYF.

The rearrangement joins TRBV10-1 to TRBJ1-2; D perhaps matches TRBD1 (5 bases). Germline CDR1 WNHNN, CDR2 SYGVQD (reference sequence). CDR3 length: 16 amino acids. Trimming stripped 0 bases from V and 1 base from J, with 12 bases between. This CDR3 is CASSESRGAFNYGYTF. The CDR3, as DNA: TGCGCCAGCAGTGAGTCGAGAGGGGCTTTTAACTATGGCTACACCTTC.

This clone was recorded only once. This chain joins TRBV18 and TRBJ1-1, with TRBD1 matching 8 bases. Losses at the gene ends were 3 bases for V and 5 bases for J; bases not matched to a gene: 5. From germline, CDR1 is KGHSH and CDR2 LQKENI. This CDR3 spans 14 amino acids. The CDR3 is CASSPGQGGTEAFF. The CDR3 bases are TGTGCCAGCTCACCCGGACAGGGTGGGACTGAAGCTTTCTTT.

The chain has TRBV27 and TRBJ2-1; 10 bases line up with TRBD1. The germline V gene encodes CDR1 MNHEY and CDR2 SMNVEV (reference sequence). V lost 5 bases and J lost 6; bases outside the gene matches: 13. The CDR3 length is 17 residues. This CDR3 is CASSPRPTGGAGNEQFF. The CDR3 DNA follows: TGTGCCAGCAGTCCCCGACCGACAGGGGGCGCGGGCAATGAGCAGTTCTTC.

J is TRBJ2-5 and V is TRBV5-4; possible D gene TRBD2, 5 bases. Germline values: CDR1 SGHNT, CDR2 YYREEE (reference sequence). Deletions cut 3 bases from V and 1 base from J, with 13 bases between. The CDR3 has 15 residues. The CDR3 region has the DNA TGTGCCAGCAGCTCTGGCGGGCATAGCCAAGAGACCCAGTACTTC. Its translation: CASSSGGHSQETQYF.

V usage is TRBV6-1 and J usage is TRBJ1-4; D perhaps matches TRBD1 (5 bases). The V gene lost 7 bases and the J gene lost 5 bases, with 17 bases spanning the gap. The CDR3 sequence is 15 residues long. Germline CDR1 is MNHNS and CDR2 is SASEGT. CDR3 bases: TGTGCCAGCATCGAGTCCGGGGGTCGGAATGAAAAACTGTTTTTT. This codes for CASIESGGRNEKLFF.

V usage is TRBV7-8 and J usage is TRBJ1-2, with D perhaps matching TRBD1 (5 bases). V lost 5 bases to trimming and J lost 5 bases, with 12 bases between them. The CDR3 loop spans 13 amino acids. Looked up from germline, CDR1 is SGHVS and CDR2 is FQNEAQ. The CDR3 region has the DNA TGTGCCAGCAGCACCGGGACGGTTTATGGCTACACCTTC. Protein product: CASSTGTVYGYTF.

V gene TRBV11-2 combines with J gene TRBJ2-7, with TRBD1 identical over 7 bases. The CDR3 covers 15 residues. The trim removed 5 bases at V and 3 bases at J, leaving 10 bases unmatched. The germline gives CDR1 SGHAT, CDR2 FQNNGV. The CDR3 spells CASSPTRQGNYEQYF. Written as DNA, the CDR3 is TGTGCCAGCAGCCCGACCCGACAGGGAAACTACGAGCAGTACTTC.

This rearrangement joins TRBV25-1 to TRBJ2-1; 11 positions match TRBD2. The CDR3 sequence is 18 residues long. The V segment lost 2 bases and the J segment 8 bases; nucleotides outside the gene matches: 14. CDR1 is MGHDK, CDR2 SYGVNS, per germline. CDR3 residues: CASSERGAETSGTDEQFF. The CDR3 nucleotides read TGTGCCAGCAGTGAACGAGGGGCAGAGACTAGCGGGACAGATGAGCAGTTCTTC. The full variable domain, with the rest looked up from reference TRBV25-1 and TRBJ2-1, is EADIYQTPRYLVIGTGKKITLECSQTMGHDKMYWYQQDPGMELHLIHYSYGVNSTEKGDLSSESTVSRIRTEHFPLTLESARPSHTSQYLCASSERGAETSGTDEQFFGPGTRLTVL.

The J gene is TRBJ2-1, the V gene TRBV28, with 11 bases fitting TRBD2. The CDR3 length is 16 residues. The V gene end was trimmed by 5 bases and the J gene end by 6 bases; junction bases not matched to a gene: 9. Germline V gene sequence: CDR1 MDHEN, CDR2 SYDVKM. The CDR3 spells CASSTTSGRIVNEQFF. The DNA of the CDR3 is TGTGCCAGCAGTACCACTAGCGGGAGAATTGTCAATGAGCAGTTCTTC.

This chain connects TRBV25-1 to TRBJ1-3; 7 positions agree with TRBD1. The CDR3 totals 15 residues. J gave up 0 bases and V 5 bases, and 4 bases lay outside the gene matches. Germline V gene sequence: CDR1 MGHDK, CDR2 SYGVNS. The CDR3 sequence: CASSLQGTSGNTIYF. The CDR3 bases are TGTGCCAGCAGTCTACAGGGGACCTCTGGAAACACCATATATTTT.

The J gene is TRBJ2-2, the V gene TRBV19, with D perhaps given as TRBD1 or TRBD2 (6 bases each). The CDR3 spans 16 residues. V lost 6 bases, J lost 3 bases, and 17 bases lay in between. CDR1 is LNHDA, CDR2 SQIVND, per germline (reference sequence). The CDR3 DNA reads as TGTGCCAGTAGCTCTCCCCGGGGGCGCTACACCGGGGAGCTGTTTTTT. Its translation: CASSSPRGRYTGELFF.

The gene calls are TRBV11-2 and TRBJ2-7; 8 bases map to TRBD1. With V trimmed by 5 bases and J by 1 base, 4 bases remained unmatched. CDR3 length: 14 amino acids. Germline V CDR1 and CDR2: SGHAT, FQNNGV. The CDR3, as DNA: TGTGCCAGCAGCATGACAGGGGAGTCCTACGAGCAGTACTTC. Translating gives CASSMTGESYEQYF.

Only a few counts were recorded for this clone. This chain joins TRBV18 and TRBJ2-1; 14 nucleotides match TRBD2. The CDR3 has 19 residues. The V segment lost 5 bases and the J segment 7 bases; nucleotides outside the gene matches: 16. Germline CDR1 KGHSH, CDR2 LQKENI. The CDR3 bases are TGTGCCAGCTCAGAGCCCTTTCTATCCGGGACTAGCGGGAGAAATGAGCAGTTCTTC. Translated: CASSEPFLSGTSGRNEQFF. Variable domain in full (rest from reference TRBV18 and TRBJ2-1): NAGVMQNPRHLVRRRGQEARLRCSPMKGHSHVYWYRQLPEEGLKFMVYLQKENIIDESGMPKERFSAEFPKEGPSILRIQQVVRGDSAAYFCASSEPFLSGTSGRNEQFFGPGTRLTVL.